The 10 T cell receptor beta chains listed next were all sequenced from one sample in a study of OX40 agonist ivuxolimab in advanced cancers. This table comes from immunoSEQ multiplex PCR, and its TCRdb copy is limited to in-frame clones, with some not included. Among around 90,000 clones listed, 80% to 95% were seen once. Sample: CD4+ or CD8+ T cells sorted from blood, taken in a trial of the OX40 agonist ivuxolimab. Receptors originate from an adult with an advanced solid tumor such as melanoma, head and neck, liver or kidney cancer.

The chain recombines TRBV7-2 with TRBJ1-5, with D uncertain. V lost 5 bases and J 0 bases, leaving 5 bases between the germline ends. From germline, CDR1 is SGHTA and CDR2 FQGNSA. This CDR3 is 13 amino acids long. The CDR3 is CASSPNSNQPQHF. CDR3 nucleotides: TGTGCCAGCAGCCCAAATAGCAATCAGCCCCAGCATTTT.

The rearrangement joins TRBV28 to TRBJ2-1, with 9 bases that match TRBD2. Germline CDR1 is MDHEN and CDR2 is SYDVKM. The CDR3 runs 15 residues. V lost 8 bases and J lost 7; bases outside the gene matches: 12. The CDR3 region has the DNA TGTGCCAGCGTTATGGGGCGGGAGGGGGGAAATGAGCAGTTCTTC. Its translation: CASVMGREGGNEQFF.

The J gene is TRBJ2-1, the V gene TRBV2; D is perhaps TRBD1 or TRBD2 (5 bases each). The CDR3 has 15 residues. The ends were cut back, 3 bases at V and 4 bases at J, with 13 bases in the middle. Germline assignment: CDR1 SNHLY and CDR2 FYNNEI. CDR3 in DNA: TGTGCCAGCAGTGAGGGGGTTCCAGCTTACAATGAGCAGTTCTTC. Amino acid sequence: CASSEGVPAYNEQFF.

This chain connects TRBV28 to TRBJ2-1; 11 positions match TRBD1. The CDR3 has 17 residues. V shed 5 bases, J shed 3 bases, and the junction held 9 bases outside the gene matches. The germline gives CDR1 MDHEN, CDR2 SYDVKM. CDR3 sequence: CASSPSPGQGGYNEQFF. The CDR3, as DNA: TGTGCCAGCAGTCCATCACCGGGACAGGGGGGCTACAATGAGCAGTTCTTC.

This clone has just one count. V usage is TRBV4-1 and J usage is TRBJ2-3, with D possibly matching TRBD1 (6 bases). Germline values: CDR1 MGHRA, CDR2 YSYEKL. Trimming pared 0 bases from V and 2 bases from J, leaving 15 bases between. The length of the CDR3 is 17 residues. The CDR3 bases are TGCGCCAGCAGCCAAGATCGAGACAGGACCAACACAGATACGCAGTATTTT. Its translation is CASSQDRDRTNTDTQYF.

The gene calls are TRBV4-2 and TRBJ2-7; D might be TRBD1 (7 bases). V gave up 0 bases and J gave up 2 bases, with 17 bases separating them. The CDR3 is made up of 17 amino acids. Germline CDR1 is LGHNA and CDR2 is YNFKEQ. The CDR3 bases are TGTGCCAGCAGCCAAGATTTCGCAGGGGGGTTCGCCTACGAGCAGTACTTC. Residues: CASSQDFAGGFAYEQYF.

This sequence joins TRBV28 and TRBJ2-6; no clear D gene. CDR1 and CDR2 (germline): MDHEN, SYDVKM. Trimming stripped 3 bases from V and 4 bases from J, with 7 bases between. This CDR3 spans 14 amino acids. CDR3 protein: CASSLVSGANVLTF. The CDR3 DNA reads TGTGCCAGCAGTTTGGTCTCCGGGGCCAACGTCCTGACTTTC.

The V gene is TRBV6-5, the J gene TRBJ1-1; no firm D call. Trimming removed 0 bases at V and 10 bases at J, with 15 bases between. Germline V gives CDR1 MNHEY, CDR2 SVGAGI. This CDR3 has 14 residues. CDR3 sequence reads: CASSYSSGSMRAFF. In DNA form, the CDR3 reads TGTGCCAGCAGTTACTCGAGCGGCAGCATGAGAGCTTTCTTT.

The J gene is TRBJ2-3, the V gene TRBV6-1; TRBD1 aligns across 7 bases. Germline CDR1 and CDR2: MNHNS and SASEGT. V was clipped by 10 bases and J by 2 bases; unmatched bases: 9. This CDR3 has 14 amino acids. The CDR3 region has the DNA TGTGCCACCTCGTCAGGGGGATTCACAGATACGCAGTATTTT. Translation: CATSSGGFTDTQYF.

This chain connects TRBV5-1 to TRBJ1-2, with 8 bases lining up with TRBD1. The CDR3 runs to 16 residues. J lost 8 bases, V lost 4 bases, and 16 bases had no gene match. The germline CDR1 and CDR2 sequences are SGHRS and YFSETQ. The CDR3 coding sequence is TGCGCCAGCAGCCCCGGACAGGGAAGCACTATGGACGGCTACACCTTC. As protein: CASSPGQGSTMDGYTF.